The 23 T cell receptor beta chains in this list originate from one sample, sequenced in a study of cytotoxic CD8 clonotypes in ibrutinib-treated CLL. Profiled with immunoSEQ multiplex PCR; TCRdb holds only in-frame clones, not every one. The sample carries some 93,000 clones, approximately 82% recorded once. The sequenced sample was PBMCs, obtained after 12 months of ibrutinib treatment. The receptors originated from a human donor with chronic lymphocytic leukemia.

This rearrangement joins TRBV5-1 to TRBJ1-1; 7 positions match TRBD1. CDR1 is SGHRS, CDR2 YFSETQ, per germline. The CDR3 contains 15 residues. Losses at the gene ends were 4 bases for V and 1 base for J; bases not matched to a gene: 7. The CDR3 nucleotides are TGCGCCAGCAGCGTGGCGGGACAGCCGAACACTGAAGCTTTCTTT. Protein: CASSVAGQPNTEAFF.

The chain is built from TRBV6-5 and TRBJ2-5; maybe TRBD2 (5 bases). Germline values: CDR1 MNHEY, CDR2 SVGAGI. The CDR3 loop spans 13 amino acids. V lost 2 bases and J lost 9, with 13 bases in between. CDR3 loop: CASSYETNGAQYF. CDR3 nucleotides: TGTGCCAGCAGTTACGAGACAAACGGGGCCCAGTACTTC.

The chain couples TRBV5-1 to TRBJ2-7, with 8 bases identical to TRBD1. Per germline, CDR1 SGHRS and CDR2 YFSETQ. The CDR3 has 15 residues. Trimming removed 1 base from V and 7 bases from J; junction bases left unmatched: 10. CDR3 in DNA: TGCGCCAGCAGCTTGAGAGGGCAGGGGGCGGGAGAGCAGTACTTC. As protein: CASSLRGQGAGEQYF. The complete variable domain, with remaining parts taken from reference TRBV5-1 and TRBJ2-7, reads KAGVTQTPRYLIKTRGQQVTLSCSPISGHRSVSWYQQTPGQGLQFLFEYFSETQRNKGNFPGRFSGRQFSNSRSEMNVSTLELGDSALYLCASSLRGQGAGEQYFGPGTRLTVT.

This clone came up once. V and J are TRBV18 and TRBJ2-1; 14 nucleotides align to TRBD2. This CDR3 region has 16 residues. J gave up 10 bases and V 0 bases, and 5 bases lay outside the gene matches. CDR1 is KGHSH and CDR2 is LQKENI in the germline V gene. The CDR3 sequence is CASSPPGTSGGGEQFF. CDR3 nucleotides: TGTGCCAGCTCACCACCGGGGACTAGCGGGGGAGGGGAGCAGTTCTTC.

The chain couples TRBV30 to TRBJ2-3; possible D gene TRBD1, 6 bases. Germline V gives CDR1 GTSNPN, CDR2 SVGIG (reference sequence). The length of the CDR3 is 12 residues. With 2 bases removed from V and 5 bases from J, the gap between germline ends came to 8 bases. CDR3 bases: TGTGCCTGGAGTACAGGGAGAGATACGCAGTATTTT. Amino acids: CAWSTGRDTQYF.

This clone was recorded only once. V and J are TRBV28 and TRBJ1-2; the D is unclear. V lost 5 bases and J lost 2, with 6 bases in between. Germline CDR1 is MDHEN and CDR2 is SYDVKM. The CDR3 totals 12 residues. The CDR3 DNA is TGTGCCAGCAGTATTACGAACTATGGCTACACCTTC. Its translation: CASSITNYGYTF.

The chain combines TRBV19 with TRBJ1-2; 7 positions agree with TRBD1. This CDR3 has 14 amino acids. Germline CDR1 is LNHDA and CDR2 is SQIVND (reference sequence). The J segment lost 5 bases and the V segment lost 9 bases, leaving 12 bases of the junction unmatched. CDR3 sequence reads: CASLQGGVKYGYTF. As DNA, the CDR3 is TGTGCCAGCCTTCAGGGGGGCGTAAAGTATGGCTACACCTTC.

This clone was picked up one time. The chain employs TRBV6-1 and TRBJ2-7; either TRBD1 or TRBD2 may supply D (5 bases each). Germline V gene lookup returns CDR1 MNHNS and CDR2 SASEGT. V lost 7 bases to trimming and J lost 1 base, with 17 bases between them. The CDR3 spans 15 residues. The CDR3 coding sequence is TGTGCCAGCATATTAGGGGCCACGGGATCCTACGAGCAGTACTTC. Protein sequence: CASILGATGSYEQYF.

The chain joins TRBV7-2 to TRBJ2-7; maybe TRBD1 (5 bases). Trimming removed 6 bases from V and 5 bases from J, with 11 bases in between. Germline V CDR1 and CDR2: SGHTA, FQGNSA. This CDR3 is built from 12 residues. CDR3 DNA sequence: TGTGCCAGCAGAGGGGAAGGGAACGAGCAGTACTTC. Its protein product is CASRGEGNEQYF.

This clone came up a few times. The chain is built from TRBV7-2 and TRBJ2-1; 12 nucleotides match TRBD2. V shed 1 base and J 6 bases; nucleotides not matched to a gene: 4. From germline, CDR1 is SGHTA and CDR2 FQGNSA. The CDR3 length is 16 residues. This CDR3 reads CASSLDLAGGFNEQFF. The CDR3 DNA sequence: TGTGCCAGCAGCTTAGATCTAGCGGGGGGGTTCAATGAGCAGTTCTTC.

The chain couples TRBV5-5 to TRBJ2-5, with D tentatively TRBD2 (7 bases). CDR3 length: 15 amino acids. CDR1 is SGHKS and CDR2 is YYEKEE in the germline V gene (reference sequence). V was clipped by 4 bases and J by 2 bases, with 15 bases between them. In DNA, the CDR3 is TGTGCCAGCAGCCGGGGGGCGCCAGGTCAAGAGACCCAGTACTTC. This translates into CASSRGAPGQETQYF. The full variable domain, its missing parts supplied by reference TRBV5-5 and TRBJ2-5, is DAGVTQSPTHLIKTRGQQVTLRCSPISGHKSVSWYQQVLGQGPQFIFQYYEKEERGRGNFPDRFSARQFPNYSSELNVNALLLGDSALYLCASSRGAPGQETQYFGPGTRLLVL.

This clone was counted between two and nine times. A read error may produce the germline difference seen at one junction end. CDR3 nucleotide sequence: TGTGCTAGCAGCCTCGGGGGTCACAACACCGGGGAGCTGTTTTTT. Its protein product is CASSLGGHNTGELFF. The chain uses TRBV7-7 and TRBJ2-2; possible D gene TRBD2, 6 bases. The germline gives CDR1 SSHAT, CDR2 FNYEAQ (reference sequence). The CDR3 has 15 amino acids.

The rearrangement joins TRBV2 to TRBJ2-4; D is ambiguous. Germline CDR1 is SNHLY and CDR2 is FYNNEI. V shed 6 bases and J shed 4 bases, with 13 bases lying between them. The CDR3 covers 14 residues. The CDR3 loop is CASRERVSKNIQYF. As DNA, the CDR3 is TGTGCCAGCAGGGAAAGGGTATCGAAAAACATTCAGTACTTC.

The chain couples TRBV27 to TRBJ2-7; D perhaps matches TRBD1 (6 bases). In germline, CDR1 is MNHEY, CDR2 SMNVEV (reference sequence). V lost 7 bases and J lost 3, with 19 bases in between. The CDR3 consists of 15 residues. The CDR3 protein is CASTYSFRGIYEQYF. In DNA form, the CDR3 reads TGTGCCAGCACCTACTCCTTTAGGGGGATCTACGAGCAGTACTTC.

CDR3 coding DNA: TGTGCCAGCAGCTTAGATTCCCTTGAGACCCAGTACTTC. Its translation is CASSLDSLETQYF. The chain has TRBV7-3 and TRBJ2-5; D gene unclear. CDR3 size: 13 residues. Per germline, CDR1 SGHTA and CDR2 FQGTGA. Trimming removed 2 bases at V and 5 bases at J, with 9 bases between.

This chain links TRBV7-6 with TRBJ1-2; D is perhaps TRBD1 (5 bases). The germline CDR1 and CDR2 sequences are SGHVS and FNYEAQ. The CDR3 has 13 residues. V lost 5 bases and J lost 4, with 11 bases in between. CDR3 region: CASSRGTGYGYTF. The CDR3 DNA sequence: TGTGCCAGCAGCCGCGGCACAGGCTATGGCTACACCTTC. Filled out from reference TRBV7-6 and TRBJ1-2, the complete variable domain reads GAGVSQSPRYKVTKRGQDVALRCDPISGHVSLYWYRQALGQGPEFLTYFNYEAQQDKSGLPNDRFSAERPEGSISTLTIQRTEQRDSAMYRCASSRGTGYGYTFGSGTRLTVV.

Concerning this clone: This sample also contains other DNA sequences that code for the same CDR3. The CDR3 region has the DNA TGTGCCAGCAGCTTGGTCGGCTACGAGCAGTACTTC. It translates to CASSLVGYEQYF. The chain recombines TRBV5-5 with TRBJ2-7; D is unclear. V lost 0 bases and J 3 bases, leaving 4 bases between the germline ends. Per germline, CDR1 SGHKS and CDR2 YYEKEE (reference sequence). The CDR3 is 12 residues long.

V gene TRBV6-6 combines with J gene TRBJ1-5; D remains unclear. There are 12 residues in the CDR3. Germline assignment: CDR1 MNHNY and CDR2 SVGAGI (reference sequence). V dropped 7 bases and J dropped 5 bases, with 9 bases sitting between them. The chain's CDR3 is CASTYGDQPQHF. As DNA, the CDR3 is TGTGCCAGCACCTACGGGGATCAGCCCCAGCATTTT.

This clone was recorded a few times. V and J are TRBV5-4 and TRBJ2-1; TRBD2 matches 7 bases. V shed 9 bases, J shed 4 bases, and the junction held 10 bases outside the gene matches. Germline V gene data show CDR1 as SGHNT and CDR2 as YYREEE (reference sequence). The CDR3 loop spans 14 amino acids. The CDR3 loop is CATTGGLIYNEQFF. Written as DNA, the CDR3 is TGTGCCACCACGGGGGGACTAATATACAATGAGCAGTTCTTC.

This chain uses TRBV5-1 with TRBJ2-2, with D perhaps TRBD2 (6 bases). Germline-derived CDR1 and CDR2 are SGHRS and YFSETQ. V lost 4 bases to trimming and J lost 0 bases, with 13 bases between them. The length of the CDR3 is 16 residues. The CDR3, as DNA: TGCGCCAGCAGCAATCAGGGACTTCCGAACACCGGGGAGCTGTTTTTT. This translates into CASSNQGLPNTGELFF. The variable domain in full, with the rest retrieved from reference TRBV5-1 and TRBJ2-2, is KAGVTQTPRYLIKTRGQQVTLSCSPISGHRSVSWYQQTPGQGLQFLFEYFSETQRNKGNFPGRFSGRQFSNSRSEMNVSTLELGDSALYLCASSNQGLPNTGELFFGEGSRLTVL.

The CDR3 spells CASSPGGGKNIQYF. The CDR3 DNA is TGTGCCAGCAGCCCAGGGGGGGGCAAAAACATTCAGTACTTC. This chain connects TRBV6-5 to TRBJ2-4, with D perhaps given as TRBD1 or TRBD2 (7 bases each). The CDR3 runs to 14 residues. Germline CDR1 is MNHEY and CDR2 is SVGAGI. Trimming removed 6 bases at V and 3 bases at J, with 12 bases between.

This clone was counted once. This chain connects TRBV25-1 to TRBJ1-2; tentatively, D is TRBD1 (5 bases). With 2 bases removed from V and 1 base from J, the gap between germline ends came to 14 bases. The CDR3 is 16 amino acids. In germline, CDR1 is MGHDK, CDR2 SYGVNS. For the CDR3, the DNA is TGTGCCAGCAGTGAACTTGGCCAGGGCGATAACTATGGCTACACCTTC. Its translation is CASSELGQGDNYGYTF.

The V and J genes are TRBV5-4 and TRBJ1-6; the D is unclear. CDR1 is SGHNT and CDR2 is YYREEE in the germline V gene (reference sequence). The germline V and J ends were trimmed by 0 bases and 6 bases, with 10 bases remaining between them. The length of the CDR3 is 15 residues. In nucleotides, the CDR3 is TGTGCCAGCAGCTTGGTTGCAGGACTTAATTCACCCCTCCACTTT. Protein sequence: CASSLVAGLNSPLHF.